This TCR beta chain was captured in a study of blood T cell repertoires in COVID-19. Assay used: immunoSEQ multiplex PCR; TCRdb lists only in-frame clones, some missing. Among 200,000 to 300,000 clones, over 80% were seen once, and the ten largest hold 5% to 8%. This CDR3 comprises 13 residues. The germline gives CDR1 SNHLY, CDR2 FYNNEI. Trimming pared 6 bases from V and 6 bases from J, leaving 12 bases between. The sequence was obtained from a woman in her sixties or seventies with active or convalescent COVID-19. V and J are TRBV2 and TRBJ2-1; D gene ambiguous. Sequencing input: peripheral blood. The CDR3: CASSVLGSNEQFF. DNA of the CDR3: TGTGCCAGCAGCGTCCTTGGCAGCAATGAGCAGTTCTTC.